The 31 T cell receptor beta chains listed next were all sequenced from one sample in a study of blood T cell repertoires in COVID-19 (dated by TCRdb to 2018 to 2020). The library came from the immunoSEQ multiplex PCR assay. Not all clones reach the TCRdb copy of this immuneACCESS table, which keeps in-frame sequences only. Checked studies attribute under half of the gap to unresolved V genes and leave the rest unexplained. For this sample there are around 180,000 clones; approximately 87% appear just once. Jointly, the top ten make up about 20% of the sample. The sequencing input was peripheral blood. The receptors shown here come from a person aged 65-85 years with COVID-19, enrolled during active disease.

The chain recombines TRBV4-2 with TRBJ2-1, with TRBD2 as a possible D gene (6 bases). Looked up from germline, CDR1 is LGHNA and CDR2 is YNFKEQ. Trimming removed 3 bases at V and 7 bases at J, with 10 bases between. This CDR3 contains 13 residues. For the CDR3, the DNA is TGTGCCAGCAGCCAGAGGACTATAAATGAGCAGTTCTTC. Its protein is CASSQRTINEQFF.

The rearrangement links TRBV6-5 to TRBJ1-1, with D uncertain. The CDR3 runs 13 residues. V was cut by 6 bases and J by 11 bases, with 19 bases left in between. Germline loops: CDR1 MNHEY, CDR2 SVGAGI. The CDR3 here is CASRVTDTRRAFF. In nucleotides, the CDR3 is TGTGCCAGCAGAGTAACAGATACCAGGAGGGCTTTCTTT.

V is TRBV7-3 and J is TRBJ2-7, with 7 bases that match TRBD1. CDR1 SGHTA and CDR2 FQGTGA come from the germline V gene. This CDR3 has 13 amino acids. V was pared by 4 bases and J by 5 bases, with 5 bases of the junction left unmatched. The CDR3 loop is CASSYDRAHEQYF. The CDR3 DNA follows: TGTGCCAGCAGCTATGACAGGGCCCACGAGCAGTACTTC.

This CDR3 is CASSFSGSMNEQFF. The CDR3 DNA reads as TGTGCCAGCAGTTTTAGCGGGAGTATGAATGAGCAGTTCTTC. The chain has TRBV27 and TRBJ2-1, with 9 bases fitting TRBD2. Trimming at V came to 3 bases and at J to 7 bases, leaving 4 bases not matched to a gene. Germline-derived CDR1 and CDR2 are MNHEY and SMNVEV (reference sequence). The CDR3 is 14 residues long.

The CDR3 loop reads CASSRYPSREETQYF. The CDR3 nucleotides are TGTGCCAGCAGCCGATACCCTAGTCGCGAAGAGACCCAGTACTTC. The chain links TRBV11-2 to TRBJ2-5, with D unclear. Looked up from germline, CDR1 is SGHAT and CDR2 is FQNNGV. V was shortened by 5 bases and J by 3 bases, with 16 bases between the two germline ends. The CDR3 runs 15 residues.

CDR3 sequence (DNA): TGCGCCAGCAGCTTGGTGCTAGCGGGAAGCACAGATACGCAGTATTTT. It translates to CASSLVLAGSTDTQYF. The chain couples TRBV5-1 to TRBJ2-3; the match to TRBD2 covers 9 bases. The CDR3 runs to 16 residues. The J segment lost 0 bases and the V segment lost 0 bases, leaving 2 bases of the junction unmatched. CDR1 is SGHRS and CDR2 is YFSETQ in the germline V gene.

This clone appeared once. The gene calls are TRBV4-3 and TRBJ2-3, with a weak D call TRBD2 (6 bases). CDR3 length equals 14 residues. Germline CDR1 LGHNA, CDR2 YSLEER. The V and J ends lost 1 base and 8 bases respectively, with 13 bases between them. CDR3 loop: CASSQGLERGTQYF. The CDR3 DNA follows: TGCGCCAGCAGCCAAGGACTAGAAAGGGGTACGCAGTATTTT.

The V gene is TRBV7-2, the J gene TRBJ1-3; 11 bases agree with TRBD1. V lost 6 bases to trimming and J lost 3 bases; unmatched junction nucleotides: 4. Germline-derived CDR1 and CDR2 are SGHTA and FQGNSA. This CDR3 comprises 15 residues. Here the CDR3 DNA reads TGTGCCAGCAGTAGGACAGGGGGCGGTGGAAACACCATATATTTT. It is translated as CASSRTGGGGNTIYF.

This chain joins TRBV19 and TRBJ2-5, with 8 nucleotides matching TRBD1. The V gene end was trimmed by 5 bases and the J gene end by 1 base; junction bases not matched to a gene: 6. The CDR3 contains 15 residues. Germline loops: CDR1 LNHDA, CDR2 SQIVND (reference sequence). The CDR3 here is CASSRTGGPQETQYF. The CDR3 DNA reads TGTGCCAGTAGTCGAACAGGGGGGCCCCAAGAGACCCAGTACTTC.

This clone was picked up one time. CDR3 sequence (DNA): TGTGCCAGCAGCCCAGGGATTTACTCACCCCTCCACTTT. Amino acids: CASSPGIYSPLHF. V and J are TRBV2 and TRBJ1-6, with D possibly being TRBD1 (5 bases). Germline CDR1 is SNHLY and CDR2 is FYNNEI. The CDR3 spans 13 residues. V lost 6 bases, J lost 10 bases, and 13 bases lay in between.

The V gene is TRBV28, the J gene TRBJ2-7; 9 bases line up with TRBD2. Trimming took 6 bases from V and 0 from J; bases not matched to a gene: 6. The germline gives CDR1 MDHEN, CDR2 SYDVKM. The length of the CDR3 is 15 residues. CDR3 amino acids: CASSTSGSVSYEQYF. The CDR3 DNA reads TGTGCCAGCAGCACTAGCGGGTCCGTCTCCTACGAGCAGTACTTC.

This chain joins TRBV28 and TRBJ2-4; no reliable D call. In germline, CDR1 is MDHEN, CDR2 SYDVKM. The CDR3 is made up of 19 amino acids. Trimming took off 7 bases at V and 0 bases at J, with 25 bases between the two ends. CDR3 DNA: TGTGCCAGCACTAGTTTGGGTAGACGACCGATACTAGCCAAAAACATTCAGTACTTC. Its protein is CASTSLGRRPILAKNIQYF. Combining the CDR3 with reference TRBV28 and TRBJ2-4 gives the whole variable domain DVKVTQSSRYLVKRTGEKVFLECVQDMDHENMFWYRQDPGLGLRLIYFSYDVKMKEKGDIPEGYSVSREKKERFSLILESASTNQTSMYLCASTSLGRRPILAKNIQYFGAGTRLSVL.

This chain connects TRBV11-3 to TRBJ2-7, with D possibly being TRBD2 (6 bases). The CDR3 loop spans 15 amino acids. From germline, CDR1 is SGHNT and CDR2 YENEEA. Trimming left V 0 bases short and J 5 bases short, with 14 bases between. CDR3 DNA sequence: TGTGCCAGCAGCTTAGATGCGGGGCTCACCCACGAGCAGTACTTC. It codes for CASSLDAGLTHEQYF.

V and J are TRBV7-2 and TRBJ1-2, with no clear D. Germline loops: CDR1 SGHTA, CDR2 FQGNSA. V shed 4 bases and J shed 6 bases, with 18 bases lying between them. This CDR3 region has 15 residues. CDR3 in amino acids: CASSSPGLGRNGYTF. In DNA, the CDR3 is TGTGCCAGCAGCTCCCCCGGTCTGGGGAGGAATGGCTACACCTTC. The whole variable domain, remainder taken from reference TRBV7-2 and TRBJ1-2, is GAGVSQSPSNKVTEKGKDVELRCDPISGHTALYWYRQSLGQGLEFLIYFQGNSAPDKSGLPSDRFSAERTGGSVSTLTIQRTQQEDSAVYLCASSSPGLGRNGYTFGSGTRLTVV.

The genes are TRBV7-2 and TRBJ1-4; D is unclear. V lost 3 bases and J lost 4, with 12 bases in between. In germline, CDR1 is SGHTA, CDR2 FQGNSA. The CDR3 is 15 residues long. The CDR3 protein is CASSFSETFNEKLFF. The CDR3 coding sequence is TGTGCCAGCAGCTTTTCAGAAACCTTTAATGAAAAACTGTTTTTT.

There are a few counts of this clone. This rearrangement joins TRBV4-3 to TRBJ1-2; D perhaps matches TRBD1 (6 bases). CDR3 length: 15 amino acids. Between the trimmed V and J ends, which lost 4 bases and 8 bases, there was a span of 20 bases. Germline values: CDR1 LGHNA, CDR2 YSLEER. For the CDR3, the DNA is TGCGCCAGCAGCCCCAGAGGGGCAGGGGATGGGGGCTACACCTTC. Protein: CASSPRGAGDGGYTF.

The chain uses TRBV21-1 and TRBJ2-3; TRBD1 was called by the table and not checked on the DNA. TRBV21-1 is a documented pseudogene. The CDR3 spans 17 residues. CDR3 loop: CASSKATGQGCTDTQYF. Here the CDR3 DNA reads TGTGCCAGCAGCAAAGCAACGGGACAGGGTTGCACAGATACGCAGTATTTT.

The chain joins TRBV27 to TRBJ2-1; the match to TRBD2 covers 10 bases. J was trimmed by 4 bases and V by 5 bases; bases with no gene match: 5. CDR1 and CDR2 (germline): MNHEY, SMNVEV (reference sequence). The CDR3 spans 15 residues. The CDR3 sequence is CASSPGLAVYNEQFF. CDR3 DNA: TGTGCCAGCAGTCCCGGACTAGCGGTTTACAATGAGCAGTTCTTC.

The chain uses TRBV3-1 (or the pseudogene TRBV3-2) and TRBJ1-4, with a tentative D call TRBD1 (5 bases). This CDR3 comprises 15 residues. V dropped 0 bases and J dropped 4 bases, with 9 bases sitting between them. Germline assignment: CDR1 LGHDT and CDR2 YNNKEL (reference sequence). The CDR3 protein is CASSQDVGLNEKLFF. The CDR3 DNA reads as TGTGCCAGCAGCCAAGATGTGGGACTTAATGAAAAACTGTTTTTT.

The chain uses TRBV28 and TRBJ1-6; 7 bases line up with TRBD1. CDR1 MDHEN and CDR2 SYDVKM come from the germline V gene. This CDR3 comprises 14 residues. With V trimmed by 3 bases and J by 9 bases, 5 bases remained unmatched. CDR3 amino acids: CASSFQGVGSPLHF. For the CDR3, the DNA is TGTGCCAGCAGTTTCCAGGGGGTGGGTTCACCCCTCCACTTT.

The chain carries TRBV19 and TRBJ1-1, with TRBD1 identical over 8 bases. J lost 7 bases, V lost 4 bases, and 14 bases had no gene match. The CDR3 totals 16 residues. Germline V lookup: CDR1 LNHDA, CDR2 SQIVND (reference sequence). CDR3 nucleotides: TGTGCCAGTAGTACGACAGGGGCCCTACTTGGGGGTGAAGCTTTCTTT. Translating gives CASSTTGALLGGEAFF.

This clone was recorded a few times. The chain is built from TRBV7-9 and TRBJ1-4, with 10 bases that match TRBD1. This CDR3 contains 19 residues. Trimming removed 5 bases from V and 2 bases from J; junction bases left unmatched: 14. Germline loops: CDR1 SEHNR, CDR2 FQNEAQ (reference sequence). CDR3 nucleotides: TGTGCCAGCAGCCCAATTCCCAGGGACAGGGGAGCGACTAATGAAAAACTGTTTTTT. This sequence encodes CASSPIPRDRGATNEKLFF.

The chain links TRBV5-4 to TRBJ2-1, with D unclear. Germline values: CDR1 SGHNT, CDR2 YYREEE (reference sequence). Deletions cut 4 bases from V and 10 bases from J, with 12 bases between. The CDR3 consists of 12 residues. The CDR3, as DNA: TGTGCCAGCAGCCTGGCCGCCGGGGAGCAGTTCTTC. This sequence encodes CASSLAAGEQFF.

The J gene is TRBJ2-2, the V gene TRBV6-5, with D perhaps matching TRBD1 (7 bases). V was cut by 6 bases and J by 6 bases, with 14 bases left in between. CDR1 and CDR2 (germline): MNHEY, SVGAGI. The CDR3 runs 14 residues. The CDR3 is CASRATGEAGELFF. The DNA for the CDR3 is TGTGCCAGCAGAGCCACAGGGGAGGCCGGGGAGCTGTTTTTT.

The chain is built from TRBV14 and TRBJ1-3, with TRBD1 matching 10 bases. J lost 5 bases, V lost 4 bases, and 5 bases had no gene match. This CDR3 has 15 residues. Germline CDR1 reads SGHDN; CDR2 reads FVKESK. CDR3 bases: TGTGCCAGCAGCCTCCGGGACAGGGGTAGAAACACCATATATTTT. This codes for CASSLRDRGRNTIYF.

This clone appeared once. The chain carries TRBV6-6 and TRBJ2-3; no reliable D call. V was shortened by 8 bases and J by 6 bases, with 9 bases between the two germline ends. Germline CDR1 MNHNY, CDR2 SVGAGI (reference sequence). The length of the CDR3 is 11 residues. The CDR3 spells CASASRDTQYF. Written as DNA, the CDR3 is TGTGCCAGCGCCTCGAGGGATACGCAGTATTTT.

The chain carries TRBV5-6 and TRBJ2-3; 11 bases map to TRBD2. CDR3 length equals 16 residues. Losses at the gene ends were 0 bases for V and 5 bases for J; bases not matched to a gene: 5. Germline V gene sequence: CDR1 SGHDT, CDR2 YYEEEE. CDR3 amino acids: CASSLAGLAVQDTQYF. The CDR3 coding sequence is TGTGCCAGCAGCTTGGCGGGACTAGCGGTACAAGATACGCAGTATTTT.

The chain has TRBV7-8 and TRBJ1-2, with 11 bases matching TRBD1. The CDR3 loop spans 14 amino acids. The trim removed 1 base at V and 10 bases at J, leaving 5 bases unmatched. Per germline, CDR1 SGHVS and CDR2 FQNEAQ. CDR3: CASSLGTGGAFYTF. Here the CDR3 DNA reads TGTGCCAGCAGCTTAGGGACAGGGGGCGCTTTCTACACCTTC. Combining the CDR3 with reference TRBV7-8 and TRBJ1-2 gives the whole variable domain GAGVSQSPRYKVAKRGQDVALRCDPISGHVSLFWYQQALGQGPEFLTYFQNEAQLDKSGLPSDRFFAERPEGSVSTLKIQRTQQEDSAVYLCASSLGTGGAFYTFGSGTRLTVV.

V gene TRBV20-1 combines with J gene TRBJ2-7, with D perhaps TRBD2 (5 bases). Germline CDR1 and CDR2: DFQATT and SNEGSKA (reference sequence). V was clipped by 3 bases and J by 0 bases, with 18 bases between them. This CDR3 contains 16 residues. The CDR3 DNA follows: TGCAGTGCTAGTAGCGCGGGCACCTATAACTCCTACGAGCAGTACTTC. This codes for CSASSAGTYNSYEQYF.

V is TRBV11-2 and J is TRBJ1-4; tentative D call: TRBD1 (6 bases). The V gene's germline CDR1 is SGHAT and CDR2 FQNNGV. CDR3 size: 16 residues. Trimming took 5 bases from V and 4 from J, leaving 17 bases between them. CDR3 sequence (DNA): TGTGCCAGCAGCCCGCTTCGGGGGGCTGGTAATGAAAAACTGTTTTTT. This codes for CASSPLRGAGNEKLFF.

V usage is TRBV4-1 and J usage is TRBJ2-3, with 10 bases lining up with TRBD2. This CDR3 spans 17 amino acids. CDR1 and CDR2 (germline): MGHRA, YSYEKL. Trimming removed 4 bases from V and 3 bases from J; junction bases left unmatched: 10. The chain's CDR3 is CASSLNPSGSGTDTQYF. DNA for the CDR3: TGCGCCAGCAGCCTGAACCCTAGCGGGAGTGGGACAGATACGCAGTATTTT.